The 11 T cell receptor beta chains reported below all come from one sample, sequenced in a study of OX40 agonist ivuxolimab in advanced cancers. Repertoires were generated with immunoSEQ multiplex PCR, while TCRdb's copy carries only in-frame clones and drops some. This sample has roughly 58,000 clones, with 87% found just once. The sequenced sample was CD4+ or CD8+ T cells sorted from blood, obtained in a trial of the OX40 agonist ivuxolimab. These receptors all come from an adult with an advanced solid tumor such as melanoma, head and neck, liver or kidney cancer.

The rearrangement links TRBV7-8 to TRBJ1-4; tentatively, D is TRBD1 (5 bases). The germline V gene has CDR1 SGHVS and CDR2 FQNEAQ. This CDR3 region has 16 residues. The ends were cut back, 5 bases at V and 3 bases at J, with 16 bases in the middle. The CDR3 DNA sequence: TGTGCCAGCAGCCAGCGTTTCCAGGGAGCTAATGAAAAACTGTTTTTT. Translating gives CASSQRFQGANEKLFF.

The chain recombines TRBV28 with TRBJ1-3, with no clear D. V was shortened by 7 bases and J by 1 base, with 20 bases between the two germline ends. From germline, CDR1 is MDHEN and CDR2 SYDVKM. The CDR3 is 17 residues long. The CDR3 DNA is TGTGCCAGCATGGCAAGGGCCCTCACTTCTTCTGGAAACACCATATATTTT. Its translation is CASMARALTSSGNTIYF.

This chain uses TRBV30 with TRBJ2-7; D perhaps matches TRBD2 (5 bases). The germline CDR1 and CDR2 sequences are GTSNPN and SVGIG (reference sequence). CDR3 length equals 11 residues. Trimming took off 0 bases at V and 8 bases at J, with 8 bases between the two ends. The CDR3 nucleotides are TGTGCCTGGAGTGTAGAGGGAAAGCAGTACTTC. Translating gives CAWSVEGKQYF.

This chain connects TRBV5-4 to TRBJ2-1; 9 nucleotides line up with TRBD2. The germline CDR1 and CDR2 sequences are SGHNT and YYREEE (reference sequence). The CDR3 totals 15 residues. V shed 0 bases and J 6 bases; nucleotides not matched to a gene: 4. This CDR3 is CASSLVSGGINEQFF. CDR3 in DNA: TGTGCCAGCAGCTTGGTTAGCGGGGGAATCAATGAGCAGTTCTTC.

This chain joins TRBV5-1 and TRBJ2-1, with 7 bases matching TRBD2. CDR1 is SGHRS and CDR2 is YFSETQ in the germline V gene. V was clipped by 4 bases and J by 3 bases; unmatched bases: 7. This CDR3 comprises 15 residues. The CDR3 is CASSRDGGGYNEQFF. DNA for the CDR3: TGCGCCAGCAGCAGGGATGGCGGGGGCTACAATGAGCAGTTCTTC.

This clone was counted between two and nine times. V gene TRBV7-8 combines with J gene TRBJ2-1; 12 bases line up with TRBD1. The junction had 3 bases not matched to a gene; V was cut back by 5 bases and J by 7 bases. This CDR3 contains 14 residues. Germline V gene data show CDR1 as SGHVS and CDR2 as FQNEAQ. The CDR3, as DNA: TGTGCCAGCAGCGGGACAGGGGGCTGGAATGAGCAGTTCTTC. Residues: CASSGTGGWNEQFF.

This clone was seen once. The chain carries TRBV6-5 and TRBJ1-1; 9 bases match TRBD1. CDR3 length equals 14 residues. CDR1 and CDR2 from the germline V gene are MNHEY and SVGAGI. The V segment lost 6 bases and the J segment 1 base; nucleotides outside the gene matches: 3. The CDR3 region is CASRLGQGNTEAFF. In nucleotides, the CDR3 is TGTGCCAGCAGATTGGGACAGGGGAACACTGAAGCTTTCTTT.

The chain recombines TRBV10-3 with TRBJ1-1; 9 bases match TRBD1. The CDR3 is 13 amino acids. With V trimmed by 6 bases and J by 12 bases, 11 bases remained unmatched. The germline V gene has CDR1 ENHRY and CDR2 SYGVKD. The CDR3 sequence: CAIRDVDRGIPFF. In nucleotides, the CDR3 is TGTGCCATCAGAGACGTTGACAGGGGGATACCTTTCTTT.

This chain connects TRBV18 to TRBJ2-2, with 9 bases lining up with TRBD2. This CDR3 comprises 18 residues. J lost 0 bases, V lost 2 bases, and 7 bases had no gene match. Germline values: CDR1 KGHSH, CDR2 LQKENI. Here the CDR3 DNA reads TGTGCCAGCTCACCATCGGGTAGCGGGGGCGCGAACACCGGGGAGCTGTTTTTT. This translates into CASSPSGSGGANTGELFF.

The chain couples TRBV11-3 to TRBJ1-1; D ambiguous. Germline CDR1 is SGHNT and CDR2 is YENEEA. This CDR3 region has 13 residues. The V and J ends lost 2 bases and 2 bases respectively, with 6 bases between them. The CDR3 is CASSLSSNTEAFF. The CDR3 coding sequence is TGTGCCAGCAGCTTATCAAGTAACACTGAAGCTTTCTTT.

The rearrangement links TRBV11-1 to TRBJ2-1, with D perhaps matching TRBD1 or TRBD2 (6 bases each). The V gene's germline CDR1 is SGHAT and CDR2 FQDESV (reference sequence). The CDR3 contains 14 residues. Trimming removed 7 bases from V and 11 bases from J, with 21 bases in between. CDR3 sequence reads: CASNQDLGGPQQFF. The CDR3 DNA is TGTGCCAGCAACCAGGACCTGGGGGGCCCCCAGCAGTTCTTC. Full variable domain (missing parts from reference TRBV11-1 and TRBJ2-1): EAEVAQSPRYKITEKSQAVAFWCDPISGHATLYWYRQILGQGPELLVQFQDESVVDDSQLPKDRFSAERLKGVDSTLKIQPAELGDSAMYLCASNQDLGGPQQFFGPGTRLTVL.